This is a list of T cell receptor beta chains from one sample in a study of blood T cell repertoires in COVID-19. Using immunoSEQ multiplex PCR, the repertoire was profiled, and TCRdb retains in-frame clones only, with some absent. The sample includes 200,000 to 250,000 clones, 82% of them seen just once. Material: PBMCs or T cells enriched from blood (not recorded which). The receptors derive from a woman aged 55-70 years who had recovered from COVID-19. Each CDR3 is given with its conserved first and last residue. The D gene is left open where the match is weak. Size is stated for part of the rows, as once, few or many counts, or as a class when the clone is expanded.

15	TRBV5-6	once	.	TRBJ1-2	CASSLGPGANYGYTF	TGTGCCAGCAGCTTGGGTCCAGGGGCTAACTATGGCTACACCTTC
13	TRBV6-5	.	.	TRBJ2-3	CASSYWADDTQYF	TGTGCCAGCAGTTACTGGGCAGACGATACGCAGTATTTT
13	TRBV7-2	.	.	TRBJ2-7	CASSPGATYEQYF	TGTGCCAGCAGCCCGGGAGCTACATACGAGCAGTACTTC
15	TRBV12-5	.	TRBD1	TRBJ1-2	CASGGTSSGGDGYTF	TGTGCTAGTGGCGGAACAAGCTCAGGGGGAGATGGCTACACCTTC
15	TRBV19	.	TRBD1	TRBJ1-1	CASSITGGLVAEAFF	TGTGCCAGTAGTATAACAGGGGGCTTGGTGGCTGAAGCTTTCTTT
13	TRBV7-9	once	.	TRBJ2-7	CASSRHNSYEQYF	TGTGCCAGCAGCCGACATAATTCCTACGAGCAGTACTTC
14	TRBV5-5	.	TRBD1	TRBJ1-2	CASSLGQGGDGYTF	TGTGCCAGCAGCTTGGGACAGGGGGGTGATGGCTACACCTTC
16	TRBV6-1	once	.	TRBJ1-6	CASSGQGRGTNSPLHF	TGTGCCAGCAGTGGCCAGGGGAGGGGCACTAATTCACCCCTCCACTTT
15	TRBV11-3	.	TRBD1	TRBJ2-1	CASSPRTGGSNEQFF	TGTGCCAGCAGCCCGCGGACAGGGGGTTCCAATGAGCAGTTCTTC
13	TRBV5-5	.	.	TRBJ2-7	CASMTGFSYEQYF	TGTGCCAGCATGACAGGTTTCTCCTACGAGCAGTACTTC
16	TRBV5-5	.	.	TRBJ1-2	CASLRGQGGSNYGYTF	TGTGCCAGCTTAAGGGGACAAGGAGGATCTAACTATGGCTACACCTTC
16	TRBV13	.	TRBD2	TRBJ2-1	CASSWTSGPSYNEQFF	TGTGCCAGCAGCTGGACTAGCGGACCGTCCTACAATGAGCAGTTCTTC
14	TRBV5-8	few	.	TRBJ2-3	CASRELLPPRTQYF	TGTGCCAGCAGAGAACTCCTCCCCCCCCGGACGCAGTATTTT
17	TRBV4-1	.	TRBD2	TRBJ2-1	CASSQDQGGRTYNEQFF	TGCGCCAGCAGCCAAGATCAAGGCGGGAGGACCTACAATGAGCAGTTCTTC
14	TRBV19	.	.	TRBJ1-4	CASMDGGSGEKLFF	TGTGCCAGTATGGACGGGGGGTCTGGTGAAAAACTGTTTTTT
13	TRBV7-2	.	.	TRBJ2-7	CASTGSLSYEQYF	TGTGCCAGCACAGGGTCACTCTCCTACGAGCAGTACTTC
13	TRBV6-5	.	.	TRBJ1-1	CASSNPPGTEAFF	TGTGCCAGCAGTAACCCCCCGGGGACAGAAGCTTTCTTT
13	TRBV30	few	TRBD2	TRBJ2-7	CAWSRLAGGEQYF	TGTGCCTGGAGTCGTCTAGCGGGAGGCGAGCAGTACTTC
16	TRBV27	.	TRBD1	TRBJ1-1	CASSLVLGGLNTEAFF	TGTGCCAGCAGTTTAGTTCTAGGGGGCTTGAACACTGAAGCTTTCTTT
13	TRBV7-3	once	.	TRBJ1-2	CASSSGIAYGYTF	TGTGCCAGCAGCTCAGGGATCGCCTATGGCTACACCTTC